Detailed here is one T cell receptor (beta chain). Its target is not known. Though probably carrying unrecorded immune exposures, donors were nominally healthy at sampling. V shed 1 base and J shed 8 bases, with 10 bases lying between them. Germline CDR1 GTSNPN, CDR2 SVGIG (reference sequence). CDR3 size: 12 residues. The PCR made use of 60 Vbeta and 13 Jbeta primers. The assay was immunoSEQ multiplex PCR, and TCRdb's table has in-frame clones only and misses some. The sample has roughly 61,000 clones; 75% to 85% are singletons. This specimen belongs to a study of cytomegalovirus exposure and HLA in healthy donors. Study-level results: A later analysis reportedly found fewer N-insertions in an Asian-associated ancestry cluster than the approximately 670-donor mean.

The TCR comes from a male donor in good health and CMV-seronegative. Input material: PBMCs. This chain joins TRBV30 and TRBJ2-3; D remains unclear. The CDR3 loop is CAWSGPPSTQYF. The CDR3 coding sequence is TGTGCCTGGAGTGGTCCCCCCAGTACGCAGTATTTT.